The 22 T cell receptor beta chains presented below share a single source sample, sequenced in a study of brain T cells in children with intractable seizures. TCRdb keeps only in-frame clones here, not all; method: immunoSEQ multiplex PCR. Of some 80,000 clones listed, under 95% are singletons. The material was peripheral blood, obtained at surgery. These receptors were collected from a girl aged 2-10 years with Rasmussen encephalitis and intractable seizures.

J is TRBJ1-6 and V is TRBV13; weak D call: TRBD1 (6 bases). This CDR3 region has 15 residues. CDR1 is PRHDT and CDR2 is FYEKMQ in the germline V gene (reference sequence). Trimming pared 4 bases from V and 9 bases from J, leaving 16 bases between. The CDR3 loop reads CASSSNRASGSPLHF. The DNA of the CDR3 is TGTGCCAGCAGCTCGAACAGGGCCTCAGGTTCACCCCTCCACTTT.

J is TRBJ2-1 and V is TRBV6-5, with 9 bases matching TRBD2. Unmatched junction bases numbered 2, after V lost 7 bases and J lost 4 bases. Germline CDR1 reads MNHEY; CDR2 reads SVGAGI. CDR3 length: 13 residues. The chain's CDR3 is CASMTSGYNEQFF. The CDR3 region has the DNA TGTGCCAGCATGACTAGCGGATACAATGAGCAGTTCTTC.

Here the CDR3 DNA reads TGTGCCAGTAGTATACCGGGTCGGGGCACCGGGGAGCTGTTTTTT. Translated: CASSIPGRGTGELFF. The chain links TRBV19 to TRBJ2-2, with D maybe TRBD2 (5 bases). This CDR3 has 15 residues. V was trimmed by 2 bases and J by 4 bases, leaving 11 bases between them. Germline V CDR1 and CDR2: LNHDA, SQIVND (reference sequence). Variable domain in full (rest from reference TRBV19 and TRBJ2-2): DGGITQSPKYLFRKEGQNVTLSCEQNLNHDAMYWYRQDPGQGLRLIYYSQIVNDFQKGDIAEGYSVSREKKESFPLTVTSAQKNPTAFYLCASSIPGRGTGELFFGEGSRLTVL.

The rearrangement joins TRBV6-5 to TRBJ2-1; 10 bases align to TRBD2. CDR1 is MNHEY and CDR2 is SVGAGI in the germline V gene. The CDR3 totals 15 residues. The trim removed 7 bases at V and 2 bases at J, leaving 5 bases unmatched. The CDR3 region is CASKRAGGPYNEQFF. The DNA for the CDR3 is TGTGCCAGCAAAAGAGCGGGGGGGCCCTACAATGAGCAGTTCTTC.

The V call is TRBV3-1 (or the pseudogene TRBV3-2), the J call TRBJ2-7; 12 nucleotides agree with TRBD2. The CDR3 consists of 13 residues. The trim removed 4 bases at V and 12 bases at J, leaving 7 bases unmatched. CDR1 and CDR2 (germline): LGHDT, YNNKEL (reference sequence). CDR3: CASSLRTSGTRYF. In DNA form, the CDR3 reads TGTGCCAGCAGCCTCCGGACTAGCGGGACCAGGTACTTC.

This chain links TRBV9 with TRBJ2-3; D assignment may be TRBD1 or TRBD2 (6 bases each). CDR1 and CDR2 (germline): SGDLS, YYNGEE. V lost 1 base to trimming and J lost 0 bases, with 9 bases between them. The CDR3 sequence is 15 residues long. The CDR3 protein is CASSVTGTSTDTQYF. CDR3 nucleotides: TGTGCCAGCAGCGTAACAGGGACTAGCACAGATACGCAGTATTTT.

The chain is built from TRBV5-8 and TRBJ2-1; 11 positions match TRBD2. Trimming at V came to 2 bases and at J to 15 bases, leaving 4 bases not matched to a gene. The germline V gene has CDR1 SGHTS and CDR2 YDEGEE. This CDR3 comprises 12 residues. The CDR3 bases are TGTGCCAGCAGCTTACTAGCGGGAGTGCGGTTCTTC. This codes for CASSLLAGVRFF.

This sequence joins TRBV6-5 and TRBJ2-1; possibly TRBD2 for D (5 bases). CDR3 size: 14 residues. V dropped 6 bases and J dropped 0 bases, with 9 bases sitting between them. Germline loops: CDR1 MNHEY, CDR2 SVGAGI. CDR3 in DNA: TGTGCCAGCAGCCCGGGGAGCTCCTACAATGAGCAGTTCTTC. Translated: CASSPGSSYNEQFF.

CDR3 protein: CASRLTGGTGELFF. The CDR3 DNA reads as TGTGCCAGCAGGCTTACAGGGGGCACCGGGGAGCTGTTTTTT. The genes are TRBV27 and TRBJ2-2, with TRBD1 matching over 8 bases. This CDR3 is built from 14 residues. The V gene's germline CDR1 is MNHEY and CDR2 SMNVEV (reference sequence). Unmatched junction bases numbered 4, after V lost 6 bases and J lost 4 bases.

The chain is built from TRBV12-3 or TRBV12-4 and TRBJ2-1; D may be TRBD1 (5 bases). The CDR3 covers 12 residues. Trimming removed 0 bases from V and 10 bases from J, with 7 bases in between. Here the CDR3 DNA reads TGTGCCAGCAGTTTAGCCGACAGCGAGCAGTTCTTC. Encoded protein: CASSLADSEQFF.

DNA for the CDR3: TGTGCCAGCAGCCCACAGGGTGGCAGGGGGCGTGTGGAGCTGTTTTTT. Protein product: CASSPQGGRGRVELFF. The rearrangement uses TRBV11-3 and TRBJ2-2, with 8 bases lining up with TRBD1. Germline V gives CDR1 SGHNT, CDR2 YENEEA. V shed 5 bases, J shed 10 bases, and the junction held 15 bases outside the gene matches. The CDR3 spans 16 residues.

The chain employs TRBV9 and TRBJ2-5; D unresolved. The CDR3 is 12 amino acids. Between the trimmed V and J ends, which lost 0 bases and 7 bases, there was a span of 7 bases. Per the germline V gene, CDR1 is SGDLS and CDR2 is YYNGEE. The CDR3 bases are TGTGCCAGCAGCGTAGGAGGTGGGACCCAGTACTTC. Its translation is CASSVGGGTQYF.

V is TRBV6-5 and J is TRBJ2-2, with D possibly TRBD2 on 5 matching bases. V dropped 2 bases and J dropped 7 bases, with 8 bases sitting between them. This CDR3 is 13 amino acids long. The V gene's germline CDR1 is MNHEY and CDR2 SVGAGI. Here the CDR3 reads CASSYVGSGELFF. CDR3 DNA sequence: TGTGCCAGCAGTTACGTGGGGAGCGGGGAGCTGTTTTTT.

The V and J genes are TRBV7-3 and TRBJ2-3; possibly TRBD1 for D (5 bases). V lost 0 bases and J 2 bases, leaving 15 bases between the germline ends. The CDR3 consists of 17 residues. Germline V gene lookup returns CDR1 SGHTA and CDR2 FQGTGA. CDR3 sequence reads: CASSLTGPGLDTDTQYF. CDR3 in DNA: TGTGCCAGCAGCTTAACCGGACCAGGGCTAGACACAGATACGCAGTATTTT.

This chain uses TRBV12-1 with TRBJ1-4; the table calls TRBD1, which could not be checked here. TRBV12-1 counts as a pseudogene. CDR3 length: 14 residues. CDR3 protein: CASSFEDSYEKLFF. The CDR3 DNA reads TGTGCCAGCAGCTTTGAGGACAGCTATGAAAAACTGTTTTTT.

The chain employs TRBV5-5 and TRBJ2-7; possible D gene TRBD2, 5 bases. The CDR3 has 13 residues. Germline lookup yields CDR1 SGHKS and CDR2 YYEKEE (reference sequence). V was trimmed by 5 bases and J by 3 bases, leaving 12 bases between them. CDR3 nucleotides: TGTGCCAGCAGGGAGGCCCTAGACTACGAGCAGTACTTC. The encoded protein is CASREALDYEQYF.

This clone was counted only a few times. The CDR3 DNA sequence: TGCGCCAGCAGCCAAGTCCCAGGCACCTCCTATGGCTACACCTTC. Protein sequence: CASSQVPGTSYGYTF. This chain uses TRBV4-1 with TRBJ1-2; no definite D call. The CDR3 runs to 15 residues. Per the germline V gene, CDR1 is MGHRA and CDR2 is YSYEKL. V lost 1 base and J 4 bases, leaving 13 bases between the germline ends.

The J gene is TRBJ1-1, the V gene TRBV6-1; unclear D gene. CDR1 and CDR2 (germline): MNHNS, SASEGT. This CDR3 contains 13 residues. V gave up 3 bases and J gave up 3 bases, with 8 bases separating them. The CDR3: CASSEERYTEAFF. DNA of the CDR3: TGTGCCAGCAGTGAGGAACGGTACACTGAAGCTTTCTTT.

Here the CDR3 reads CASSATAYSEKLFF. The CDR3 DNA reads as TGTGCCAGCAGCGCAACAGCTTATAGTGAAAAACTGTTTTTT. This chain connects TRBV9 to TRBJ1-4; no clear D gene. The V and J ends lost 3 bases and 7 bases respectively, with 13 bases between them. Germline values: CDR1 SGDLS, CDR2 YYNGEE. CDR3 length: 14 amino acids.

The rearrangement links TRBV10-3 to TRBJ1-1; unclear D gene. The CDR3 is 13 amino acids. Germline assignment: CDR1 ENHRY and CDR2 SYGVKD. The V end lost 11 bases, the J end lost 2 bases, and 15 bases lay between the germline ends. The CDR3 DNA follows: TGTGCCGTCGGCGGGCCGATAAACACTGAAGCTTTCTTT. Translated: CAVGGPINTEAFF.

The genes are TRBV12-5 and TRBJ2-1; no reliable D call. The germline V gene encodes CDR1 LGHNT and CDR2 FRNRAP. The CDR3 is 11 amino acids. The V end was cut by 1 base, the J end by 5 bases, with 0 bases between. DNA for the CDR3: TGTGCTAGTGGTTTGGACAATGAGCAGTTCTTC. This codes for CASGLDNEQFF.

V usage is TRBV29-1 and J usage is TRBJ2-2; D is perhaps TRBD2 (7 bases). The germline V and J ends were trimmed by 4 bases and 4 bases, with 13 bases remaining between them. Germline CDR1 SQVTM, CDR2 ANQGSEA. The CDR3 sequence is 14 residues long. CDR3 protein: CSVVRGAGTGELFF. As DNA, the CDR3 is TGCAGCGTTGTCCGGGGGGCGGGCACCGGGGAGCTGTTTTTT.